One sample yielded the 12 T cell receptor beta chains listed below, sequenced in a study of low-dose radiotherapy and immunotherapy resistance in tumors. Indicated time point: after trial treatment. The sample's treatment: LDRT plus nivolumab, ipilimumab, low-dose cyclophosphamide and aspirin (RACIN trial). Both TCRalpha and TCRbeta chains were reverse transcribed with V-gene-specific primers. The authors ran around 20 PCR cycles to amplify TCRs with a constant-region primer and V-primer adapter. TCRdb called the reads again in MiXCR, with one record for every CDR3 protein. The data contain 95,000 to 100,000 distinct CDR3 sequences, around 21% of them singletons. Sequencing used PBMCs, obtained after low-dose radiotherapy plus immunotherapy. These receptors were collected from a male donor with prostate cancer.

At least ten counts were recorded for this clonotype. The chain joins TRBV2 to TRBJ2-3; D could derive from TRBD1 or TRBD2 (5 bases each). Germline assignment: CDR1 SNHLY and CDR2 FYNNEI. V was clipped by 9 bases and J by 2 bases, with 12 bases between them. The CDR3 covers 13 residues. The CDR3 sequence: CASLRGDTDTQYF. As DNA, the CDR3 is TGTGCCAGTCTCCGAGGGGACACAGATACGCAGTATTTT.

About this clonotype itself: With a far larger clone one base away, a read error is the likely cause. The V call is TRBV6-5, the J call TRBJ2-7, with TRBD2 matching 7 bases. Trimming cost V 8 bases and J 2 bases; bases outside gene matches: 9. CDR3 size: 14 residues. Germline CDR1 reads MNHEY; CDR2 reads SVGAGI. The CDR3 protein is CASGQERGAYEQYF. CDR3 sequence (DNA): TGTGCCAGCGGCCAAGAACGGGGGGCCTACGAGCAGTACTTC.

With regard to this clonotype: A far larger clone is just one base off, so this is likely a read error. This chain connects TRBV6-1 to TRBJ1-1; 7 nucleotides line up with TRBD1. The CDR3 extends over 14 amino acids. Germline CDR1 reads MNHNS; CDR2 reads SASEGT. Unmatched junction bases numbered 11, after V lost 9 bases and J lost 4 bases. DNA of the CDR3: TGTGCCAGTAGGGAGGGGGCGTTAATCACTGAAGCTTTCTTT. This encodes CASREGALITEAFF.

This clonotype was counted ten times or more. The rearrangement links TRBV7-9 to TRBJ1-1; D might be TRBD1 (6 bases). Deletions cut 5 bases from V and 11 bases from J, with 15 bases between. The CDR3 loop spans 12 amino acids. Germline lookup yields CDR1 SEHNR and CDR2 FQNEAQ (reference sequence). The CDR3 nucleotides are TGTGCCAGCAGCGCCACAGGGATGGGGGCTTTCTTT. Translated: CASSATGMGAFF.

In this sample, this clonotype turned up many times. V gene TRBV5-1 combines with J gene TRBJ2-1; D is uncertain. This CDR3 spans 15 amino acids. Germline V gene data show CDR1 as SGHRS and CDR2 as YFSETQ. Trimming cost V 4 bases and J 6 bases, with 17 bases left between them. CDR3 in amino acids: CASSPRLLGSNEQFF. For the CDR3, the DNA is TGCGCCAGCAGCCCCCGACTCTTGGGGTCCAATGAGCAGTTCTTC.

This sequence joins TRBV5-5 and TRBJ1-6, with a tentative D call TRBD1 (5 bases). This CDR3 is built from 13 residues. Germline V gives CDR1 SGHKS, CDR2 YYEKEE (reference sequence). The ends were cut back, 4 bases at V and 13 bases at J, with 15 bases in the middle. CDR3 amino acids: CASSGTMGPPLHF. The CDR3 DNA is TGTGCCAGCAGCGGGACCATGGGGCCGCCCCTCCACTTT.

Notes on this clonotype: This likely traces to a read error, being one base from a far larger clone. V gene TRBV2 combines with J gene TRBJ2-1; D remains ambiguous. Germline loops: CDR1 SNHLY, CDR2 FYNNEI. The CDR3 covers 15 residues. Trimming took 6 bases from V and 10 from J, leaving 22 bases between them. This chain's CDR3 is CASSLLHTTPYEQFF. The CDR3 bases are TGTGCCAGCAGCCTACTACATACTACCCCCTACGAGCAGTTCTTC. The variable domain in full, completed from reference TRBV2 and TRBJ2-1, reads EPEVTQTPSHQVTQMGQEVILRCVPISNHLYFYWYRQILGQKVEFLVSFYNNEISEKSEIFDDQFSVERPDGSNFTLKIRSTKLEDSAMYFCASSLLHTTPYEQFFGPGTRLTVL.

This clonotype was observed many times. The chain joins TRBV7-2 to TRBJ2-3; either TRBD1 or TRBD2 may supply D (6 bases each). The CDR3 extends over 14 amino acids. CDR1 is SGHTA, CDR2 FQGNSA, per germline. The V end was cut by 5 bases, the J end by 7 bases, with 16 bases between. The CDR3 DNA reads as TGTGCCAGCAGCCATCGTGGGGGGCGAAATACGCAGTATTTT. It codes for CASSHRGGRNTQYF.

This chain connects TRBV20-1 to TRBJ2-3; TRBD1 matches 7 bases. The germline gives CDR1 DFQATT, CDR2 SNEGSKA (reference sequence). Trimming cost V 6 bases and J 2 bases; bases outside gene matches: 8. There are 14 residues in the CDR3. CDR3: CSAVTGAHTDTQYF. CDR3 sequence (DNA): TGCAGTGCGGTAACAGGGGCTCACACAGATACGCAGTATTTT.

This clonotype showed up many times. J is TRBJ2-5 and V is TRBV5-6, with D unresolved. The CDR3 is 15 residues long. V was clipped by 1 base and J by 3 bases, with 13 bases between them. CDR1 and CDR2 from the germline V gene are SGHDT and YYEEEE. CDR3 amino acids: CASSLITDQEETQYF. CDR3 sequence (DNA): TGTGCCAGCAGCTTGATTACGGATCAGGAAGAGACCCAGTACTTC.

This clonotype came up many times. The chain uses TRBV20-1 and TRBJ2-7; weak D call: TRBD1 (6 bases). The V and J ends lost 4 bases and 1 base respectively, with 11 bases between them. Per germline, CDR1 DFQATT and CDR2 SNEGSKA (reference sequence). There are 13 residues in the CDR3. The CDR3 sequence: CSAIPDSSYEQYF. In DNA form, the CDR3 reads TGCAGTGCTATCCCGGACAGTTCCTACGAGCAGTACTTC.

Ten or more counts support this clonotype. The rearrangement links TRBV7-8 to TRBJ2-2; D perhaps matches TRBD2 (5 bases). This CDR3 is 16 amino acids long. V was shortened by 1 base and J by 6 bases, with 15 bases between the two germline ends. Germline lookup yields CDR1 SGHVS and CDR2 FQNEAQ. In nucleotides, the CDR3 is TGTGCCAGCAGCTTAGGCGAGGGTACTAGGCCCGGGGAGCTGTTTTTT. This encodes CASSLGEGTRPGELFF.